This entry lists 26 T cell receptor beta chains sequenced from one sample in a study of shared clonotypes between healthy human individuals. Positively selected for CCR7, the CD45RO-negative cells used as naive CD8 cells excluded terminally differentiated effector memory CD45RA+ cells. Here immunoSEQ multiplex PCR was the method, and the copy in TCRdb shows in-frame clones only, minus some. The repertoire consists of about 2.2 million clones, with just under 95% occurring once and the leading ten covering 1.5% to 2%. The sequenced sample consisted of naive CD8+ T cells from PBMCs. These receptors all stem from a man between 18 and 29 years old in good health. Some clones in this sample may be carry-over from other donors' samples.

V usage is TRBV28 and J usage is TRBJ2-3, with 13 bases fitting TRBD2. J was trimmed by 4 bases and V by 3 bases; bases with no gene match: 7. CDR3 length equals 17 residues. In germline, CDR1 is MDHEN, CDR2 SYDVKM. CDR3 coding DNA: TGTGCCAGCAGTTTGACTAGCGGGAGGAGGTTGGCAGATACGCAGTATTTT. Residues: CASSLTSGRRLADTQYF.

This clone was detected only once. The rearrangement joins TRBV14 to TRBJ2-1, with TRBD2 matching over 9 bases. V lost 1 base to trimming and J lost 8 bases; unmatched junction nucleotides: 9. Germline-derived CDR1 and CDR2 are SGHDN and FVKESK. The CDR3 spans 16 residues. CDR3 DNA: TGTGCCAGCAGCCAAGGGTTAGCGGGGGCGAGGCATGAGCAGTTCTTC. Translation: CASSQGLAGARHEQFF.

Here the CDR3 reads CASSVREGLAKNIQYF. Written as DNA, the CDR3 is TGTGCCAGTAGTGTAAGAGAAGGACTAGCCAAAAACATTCAGTACTTC. The chain recombines TRBV19 with TRBJ2-4; possible D gene TRBD2, 5 bases. Germline V CDR1 and CDR2: LNHDA, SQIVND (reference sequence). The CDR3 is made up of 16 amino acids. Trimming took off 5 bases at V and 0 bases at J, with 14 bases between the two ends.

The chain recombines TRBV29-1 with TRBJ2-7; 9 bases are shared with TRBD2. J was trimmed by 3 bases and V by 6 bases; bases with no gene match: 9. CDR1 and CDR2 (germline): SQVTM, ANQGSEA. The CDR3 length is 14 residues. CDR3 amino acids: CSVGMREGLYEQYF. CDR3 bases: TGCAGCGTGGGTATGCGGGAGGGCCTCTACGAGCAGTACTTC.

The CDR3 region has the DNA TGTGCCAGTAGCCCAACCCCGGAGGCGGAGACCCAGTACTTC. Protein product: CASSPTPEAETQYF. The chain joins TRBV19 to TRBJ2-5; D might be TRBD2 (5 bases). Germline V gene data show CDR1 as LNHDA and CDR2 as SQIVND (reference sequence). This CDR3 region has 14 residues. The V end lost 6 bases, the J end lost 5 bases, and 16 bases lay between the germline ends.

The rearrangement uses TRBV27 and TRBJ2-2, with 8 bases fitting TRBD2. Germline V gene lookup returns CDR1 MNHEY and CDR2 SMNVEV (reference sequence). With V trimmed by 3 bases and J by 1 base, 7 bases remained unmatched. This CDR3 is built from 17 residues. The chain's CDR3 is CASSFIFAGGNTGELFF. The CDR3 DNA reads TGTGCCAGCAGTTTTATCTTCGCGGGAGGGAACACCGGGGAGCTGTTTTTT.

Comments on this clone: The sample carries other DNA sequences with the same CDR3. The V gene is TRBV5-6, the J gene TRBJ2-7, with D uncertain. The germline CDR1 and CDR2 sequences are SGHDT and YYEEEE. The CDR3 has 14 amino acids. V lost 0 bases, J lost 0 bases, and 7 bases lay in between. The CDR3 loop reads CASSLGLGSYEQYF. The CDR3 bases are TGTGCCAGCAGCTTGGGACTGGGCTCCTACGAGCAGTACTTC.

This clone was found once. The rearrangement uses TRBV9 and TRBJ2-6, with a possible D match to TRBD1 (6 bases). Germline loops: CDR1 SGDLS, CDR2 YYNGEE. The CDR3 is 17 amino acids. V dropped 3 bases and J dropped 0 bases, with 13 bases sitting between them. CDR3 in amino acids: CASSGDRSLSGANVLTF. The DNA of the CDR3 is TGTGCCAGCAGCGGAGACAGGTCCCTCTCTGGGGCCAACGTCCTGACTTTC.

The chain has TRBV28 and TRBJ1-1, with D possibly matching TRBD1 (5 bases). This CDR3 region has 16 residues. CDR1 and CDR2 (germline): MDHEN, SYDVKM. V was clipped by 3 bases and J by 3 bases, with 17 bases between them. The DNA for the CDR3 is TGTGCCAGCAGTTTGCGTAGGACACAAATACACACTGAAGCTTTCTTT. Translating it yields CASSLRRTQIHTEAFF.

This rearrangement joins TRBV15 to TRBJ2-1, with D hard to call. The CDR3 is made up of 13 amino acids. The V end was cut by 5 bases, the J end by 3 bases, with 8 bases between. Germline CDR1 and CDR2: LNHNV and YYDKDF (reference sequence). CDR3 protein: CATSVGLYNEQFF. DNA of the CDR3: TGTGCCACCAGCGTCGGTCTCTACAATGAGCAGTTCTTC.

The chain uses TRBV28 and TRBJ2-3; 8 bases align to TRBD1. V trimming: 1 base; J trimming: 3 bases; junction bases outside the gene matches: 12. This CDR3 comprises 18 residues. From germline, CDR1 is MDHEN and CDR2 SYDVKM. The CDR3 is CASSLYPGQGFQTDTQYF. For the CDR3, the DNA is TGTGCCAGCAGTTTATATCCAGGACAGGGTTTTCAGACAGATACGCAGTATTTT.

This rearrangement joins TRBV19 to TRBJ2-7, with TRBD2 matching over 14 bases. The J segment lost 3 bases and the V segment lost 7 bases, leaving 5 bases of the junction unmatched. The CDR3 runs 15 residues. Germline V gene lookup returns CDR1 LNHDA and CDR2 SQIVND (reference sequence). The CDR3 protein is CASTRLAGGNYEQYF. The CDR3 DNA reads TGTGCCAGTACCAGACTAGCGGGAGGGAACTACGAGCAGTACTTC.

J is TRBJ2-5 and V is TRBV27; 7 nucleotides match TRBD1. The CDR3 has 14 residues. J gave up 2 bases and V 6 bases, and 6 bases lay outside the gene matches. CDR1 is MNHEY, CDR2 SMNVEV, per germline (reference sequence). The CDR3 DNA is TGTGCCAGCAGACTAATACAGGGGCAAGAGACCCAGTACTTC. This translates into CASRLIQGQETQYF.

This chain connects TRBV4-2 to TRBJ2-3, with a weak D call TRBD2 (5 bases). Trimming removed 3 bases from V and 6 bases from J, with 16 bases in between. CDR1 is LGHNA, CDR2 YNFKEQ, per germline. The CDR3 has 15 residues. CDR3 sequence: CASSHPIEGVDTQYF. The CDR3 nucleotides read TGTGCCAGCAGCCACCCAATAGAGGGAGTCGATACGCAGTATTTT.

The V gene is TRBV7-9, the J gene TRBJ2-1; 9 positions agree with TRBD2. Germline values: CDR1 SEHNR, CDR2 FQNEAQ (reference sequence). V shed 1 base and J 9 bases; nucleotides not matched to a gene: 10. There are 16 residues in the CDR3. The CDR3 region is CASSLGVASGTGEQFF. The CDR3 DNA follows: TGTGCCAGCAGCTTAGGCGTTGCTAGCGGGACCGGTGAGCAGTTCTTC.

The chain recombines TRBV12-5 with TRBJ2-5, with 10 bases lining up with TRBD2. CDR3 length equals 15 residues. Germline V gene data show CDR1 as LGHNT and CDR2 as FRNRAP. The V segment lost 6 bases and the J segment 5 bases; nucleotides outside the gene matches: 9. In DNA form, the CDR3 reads TGTGCTAGTGGACCTAGCGGGAGTAGTGGGGAGACCCAGTACTTC. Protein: CASGPSGSSGETQYF.

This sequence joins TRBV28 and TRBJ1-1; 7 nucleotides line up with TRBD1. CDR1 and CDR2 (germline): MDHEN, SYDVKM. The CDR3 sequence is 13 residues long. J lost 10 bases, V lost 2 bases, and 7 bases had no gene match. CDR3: CASSLGRGRGAFF. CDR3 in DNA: TGTGCCAGCAGTTTAGGAAGGGGGCGCGGAGCTTTCTTT. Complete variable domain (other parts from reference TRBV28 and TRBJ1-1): DVKVTQSSRYLVKRTGEKVFLECVQDMDHENMFWYRQDPGLGLRLIYFSYDVKMKEKGDIPEGYSVSREKKERFSLILESASTNQTSMYLCASSLGRGRGAFFGQGTRLTVV.

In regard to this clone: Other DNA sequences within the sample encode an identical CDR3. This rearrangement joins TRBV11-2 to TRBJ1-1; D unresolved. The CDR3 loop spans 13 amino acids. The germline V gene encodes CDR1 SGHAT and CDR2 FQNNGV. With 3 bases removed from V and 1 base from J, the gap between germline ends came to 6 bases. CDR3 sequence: CASSLWGNTEAFF. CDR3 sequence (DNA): TGTGCCAGCAGCTTGTGGGGGAACACTGAAGCTTTCTTT.

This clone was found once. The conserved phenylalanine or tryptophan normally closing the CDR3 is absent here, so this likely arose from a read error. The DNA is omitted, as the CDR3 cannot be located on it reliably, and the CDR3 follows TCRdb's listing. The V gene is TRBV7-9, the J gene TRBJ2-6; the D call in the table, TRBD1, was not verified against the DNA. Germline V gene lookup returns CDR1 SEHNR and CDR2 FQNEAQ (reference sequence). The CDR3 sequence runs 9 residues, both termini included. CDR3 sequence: CASGAGPVS.

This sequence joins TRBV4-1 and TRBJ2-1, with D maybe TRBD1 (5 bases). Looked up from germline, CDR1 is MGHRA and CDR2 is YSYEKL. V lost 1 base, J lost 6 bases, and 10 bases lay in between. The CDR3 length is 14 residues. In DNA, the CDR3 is TGCGCCAGCAGCCAAGTGACAGTCGGCAATGAGCAGTTCTTC. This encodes CASSQVTVGNEQFF.

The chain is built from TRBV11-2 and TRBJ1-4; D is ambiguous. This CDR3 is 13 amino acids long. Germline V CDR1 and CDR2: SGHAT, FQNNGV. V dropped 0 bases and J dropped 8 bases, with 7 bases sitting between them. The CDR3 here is CASSLEVTEKLFF. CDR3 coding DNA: TGTGCCAGCAGCTTAGAGGTCACCGAAAAACTGTTTTTT.

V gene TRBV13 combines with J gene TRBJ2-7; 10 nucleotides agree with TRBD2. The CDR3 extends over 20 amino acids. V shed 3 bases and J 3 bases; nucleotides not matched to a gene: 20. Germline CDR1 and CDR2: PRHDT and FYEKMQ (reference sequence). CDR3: CASSLWVSAASGSINYEQYF. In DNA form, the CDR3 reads TGTGCCAGCAGCTTGTGGGTATCTGCGGCTAGCGGGAGTATTAACTACGAGCAGTACTTC.

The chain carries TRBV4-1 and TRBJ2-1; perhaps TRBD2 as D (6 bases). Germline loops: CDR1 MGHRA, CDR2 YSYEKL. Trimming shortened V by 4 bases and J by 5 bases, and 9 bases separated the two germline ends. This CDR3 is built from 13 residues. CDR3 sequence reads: CASSLAADNEQFF. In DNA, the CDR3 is TGCGCCAGCAGCCTAGCGGCGGACAATGAGCAGTTCTTC.

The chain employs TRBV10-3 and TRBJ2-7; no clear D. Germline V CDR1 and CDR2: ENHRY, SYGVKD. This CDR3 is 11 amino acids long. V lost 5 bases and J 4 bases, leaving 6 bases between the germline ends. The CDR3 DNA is TGTGCCATCAGTAATTCATACGAGCAGTACTTC. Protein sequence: CAISNSYEQYF.

The CDR3 reads CASSEGTSGLGQFF. The DNA for the CDR3 is TGTGCCAGCAGCGAGGGGACTAGCGGTCTCGGGCAGTTCTTC. The genes are TRBV9 and TRBJ2-1; 11 positions match TRBD2. This CDR3 comprises 14 residues. Trimming removed 3 bases from V and 12 bases from J; junction bases left unmatched: 8. Per the germline V gene, CDR1 is SGDLS and CDR2 is YYNGEE.

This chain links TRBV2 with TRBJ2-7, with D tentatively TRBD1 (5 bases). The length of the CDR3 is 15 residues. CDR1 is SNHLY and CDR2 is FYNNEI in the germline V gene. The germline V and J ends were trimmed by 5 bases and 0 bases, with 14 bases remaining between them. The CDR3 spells CASSPLGPSSYEQYF. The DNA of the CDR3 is TGTGCCAGCAGTCCGCTGGGGCCTAGCTCCTACGAGCAGTACTTC.